Detailed here is one T cell receptor beta chain. The antigen it recognizes is unknown. Per-base qualities were not stored, and no clone one base away is much larger. TCRbeta CDR3 regions were amplified from genomic DNA by means of the immunoSEQ Assay, a bias-controlled multiplex PCR. The original pipeline was this. The number of nucleated cells in each sample was estimated from the amplification of reference gene primers within the assay. Sequence reads were collapsed and filtered to measure the absolute abundance of every unique TCRbeta CDR3 rearrangement. Productive Simpson clonality was computed per sample as the square root of Simpson's diversity index over productive rearrangements. TCRdb re-hosts the immuneACCESS table, in-frame sequences only. Its copies lack some clones; in the studies checked, an unresolved V gene accounts for under half of them, and the cause for the rest is not known. The V and J calls and clone size were taken over from that table, and D and trimming were inferred from the DNA. In this sample the table shows 230,000 or so clones, around 86% of which occur a single time. The ten largest clones add up to 3% to 4.5% of the sample.

The entry originates in a study of blood T cell repertoires in COVID-19 (dated by TCRdb to about 2020). About the investigation overall: Samples covering the acute and convalescent phases of COVID-19 were provided by collaborators in the United States, Italy and Spain. Nearly every sample came with metadata listing a de-identified subject ID, COVID-19 status, age in years and sex. Samples were obtained from the ongoing ImmuneRACE study (first 160 participants) and from over 1,000 subjects provided by 6 global collaborators. The repertoires were released in a freely available public database intended as a resource for research on the immune response to SARS-CoV-2. The material from the prospective study consisted of cDNA or gDNA derived from T cells, B-cell-depleted T cells, or PBMCs. The dataset comprised deeply sampled blood TCRbeta repertoires from subjects exposed to, actively infected with, or recovered from COVID-19. Where available, HLA class I and class II types were obtained from metadata supplied by the sample provider rather than from assay-based typing.

Enrolling through a virtual design, the prospective study's participants ranged in age from roughly 18 to 89 years and lived across 20 to 25 United States geographic areas. To assign participants to cohorts, the prospective study relied on clinical history that participants themselves reported in a screening survey and a study questionnaire. Each participant in the prospective study had whole blood, serum and a nasopharyngeal or oropharyngeal swab collected by mobile phlebotomists. Additional blood draws and questionnaires over a 2-month period could optionally be provided by prospective study participants. Prospective study blood samples were shipped either frozen or at room temperature before DNA extraction. Counted from cysteine to phenylalanine, this CDR3 has 16 amino acids. Only CDR3 DNA remains: 48 bases, in frame from the first base. The germline V gene provides CDR1 LGHNA and CDR2 YNFKEQ. Relative to germline, V is missing 2 bases and J is missing 4 bases, with 9 bases of the junction outside any gene match.

Broad study findings and their caveats: The amount of clinical and demographic metadata varied by source and participant and was provided uncurated.

The V and J genes are TRBV4-2 and TRBJ1-2, and 8 bases in between align with TRBD1. The source of this sequence is a woman aged 40 to 49 with acute COVID-19. Sequenced material: PBMCs or T cells enriched from blood (not recorded which). The bases read TGTGCCAGCAGCCAAACCTCGGACAGGGATAGCTATGGCTACACCTTC. Translated, it reads CASSQTSDRDSYGYTF.